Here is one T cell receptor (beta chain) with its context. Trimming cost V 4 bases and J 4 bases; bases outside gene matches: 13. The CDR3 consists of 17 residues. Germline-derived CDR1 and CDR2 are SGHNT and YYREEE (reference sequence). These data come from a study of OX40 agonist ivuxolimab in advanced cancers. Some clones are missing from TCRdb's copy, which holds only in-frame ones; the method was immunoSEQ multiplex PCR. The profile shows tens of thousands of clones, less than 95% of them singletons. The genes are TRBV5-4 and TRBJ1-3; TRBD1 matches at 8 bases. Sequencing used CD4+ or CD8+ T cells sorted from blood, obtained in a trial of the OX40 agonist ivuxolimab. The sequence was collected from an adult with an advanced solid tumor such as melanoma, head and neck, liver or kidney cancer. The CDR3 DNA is TGTGCCAGCAGCATGGAGGTGGGCAGGGGGCTCGGAAACACCATATATTTT. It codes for CASSMEVGRGLGNTIYF.